The source of this TCR beta chain is a study of blood T cell repertoires in COVID-19. Study summary: PBMCs, B-cell-depleted T cells, or T cells were the source of the cDNA or gDNA that made up the material.

Sequenced by immunoSEQ multiplex PCR; TCRdb stores in-frame clones only, minus some. Among 200,000 to 300,000 clones listed, approximately 86% were seen once. This TCR came from a man aged 25 to 40 with active or convalescent COVID-19. Source material: peripheral blood.

CDR3 loop: CASSERTGRAFF. CDR3 in DNA: TGTGCCAGCAGCGAAAGGACAGGGCGAGCTTTCTTT. V and J are TRBV7-6 and TRBJ1-1, with 8 nucleotides matching TRBD1. Germline CDR1 reads SGHVS; CDR2 reads FNYEAQ. The CDR3 consists of 12 residues. The V gene end was trimmed by 5 bases and the J gene end by 10 bases; junction bases not matched to a gene: 6.